This T cell receptor beta chain is drawn from a study of response to subunit inactivated influenza vaccine. The CDR3 loop spans 13 amino acids. CDR1 and CDR2 (germline): SGHTA, FQGNSA. Trimming removed 1 base at V and 7 bases at J, with 7 bases between. This clonotype has more than one count but fewer than ten. TCRdb re-called the RT-PCR reads through MiXCR, storing one row per CDR3 protein. The sample shows about 540,000 distinct CDR3 sequences, around 21% of them seen only once. These data also formed part of another study, on T cells expressing NK-cell markers. That paper notes: Production of TCR beta cDNA relied on 5'RACE template switching with UMIs.

Sequencing used CD4+ T cells sorted from PBMCs, obtained less than 13 days after vaccination. This clonotype was sampled from a man aged 50 or older who received an inactivated influenza vaccine. This chain links TRBV7-2 with TRBJ2-2; D is unresolved. CDR3 DNA sequence: TGTGCCAGCAGCTTAGGATGGCACGGGGAGCTGTTTTTT. Protein product: CASSLGWHGELFF.